This T cell receptor beta chain emerged from a study of blood T cell repertoires in COVID-19. Study overall: Samples taken during acute and convalescent COVID-19 were collected in the United States, Italy and Spain.

The CDR3 contains 14 residues. The germline V and J ends were trimmed by 5 bases and 6 bases, with 13 bases remaining between them. From germline, CDR1 is LGHDT and CDR2 YNNKEL (reference sequence). The protocol was immunoSEQ multiplex PCR, while the TCRdb copy is restricted to in-frame clones and leaves out a portion. Here the sample spans 200,000 to 250,000 clones, 80% to 90% being singletons. Cohorts were determined from participant-reported clinical history. The chain employs TRBV3-1 (or the pseudogene TRBV3-2) and TRBJ2-2, with D hard to call. Sample: PBMCs or T cells enriched from blood (not recorded which). The receptor was isolated from a woman aged 50 to 60 in a cohort exposed to, infected with or recovered from COVID-19 (not recorded which). This CDR3 reads CASSVLWPPGELFF. CDR3 nucleotide sequence: TGTGCCAGCAGCGTTCTTTGGCCTCCCGGGGAGCTGTTTTTT.